This is a list of T cell receptor beta chains from one sample in a study of T cells in Graves' hyperthyroidism and ophthalmopathy. A single record per CDR3 protein comes from TCRdb applying MiXCR to the multiplex PCR reads. The sample lists about 290,000 distinct CDR3 sequences; around 15% were seen once. The sample comprised blood. The origin of the receptors is a woman between 50 and 59 years old with Graves' hyperthyroidism that later progressed to Graves' ophthalmopathy. Both conserved end residues are part of each CDR3. D genes are given only for firm matches. Expanded clones get a size class; other rows say once, few or many, or leave the size out.

clone_size d_call j_call v_call cdr3_length cdr3_aa cdr3_nt
- TRBD2 TRBJ2-3 TRBV28 16 CASSLRVAGEADTQYF TGTGCCAGCAGTTTGAGGGTAGCGGGAGAGGCAGATACGCAGTATTTT
many TRBD2 TRBJ2-5 TRBV3-1 16 CASSGTSGRAEETQYF TGTGCCAGCAGCGGAACTAGCGGGAGGGCGGAAGAGACCCAGTACTTC
many - TRBJ2-1 TRBV2 13 CASSPTRGIEQFF TGTGCCAGCAGCCCCACCCGGGGCATTGAGCAGTTCTTC
- - TRBJ1-4 TRBV5-1 14 CASRATSTNEKLFF TGCGCCAGCAGAGCGACTTCAACTAATGAAAAACTGTTTTTT
- - TRBJ1-6 TRBV28 11 CASRGGDTRDF TGTGCCAGCAGGGGCGGGGACACCAGGGACTTT
- - TRBJ1-1 TRBV27 14 CASRTAVRNTEAFF TGTGCCAGCAGGACCGCAGTGAGGAACACTGAAGCTTTCTTT
many TRBD2 TRBJ2-3 TRBV28 16 CASSPLAGRLADTQYF TGTGCCAGCAGTCCGCTAGCGGGAAGGCTTGCAGATACGCAGTATTTT
many TRBD1 TRBJ2-2 TRBV6-1 14 CALRPDRPTGELFF TGTGCCTTGAGGCCGGACAGGCCGACCGGGGAGCTGTTTTTT
- TRBD1 TRBJ1-1 TRBV10-3 14 CAISVDRTNTEAFF TGTGCCATCAGTGTGGACAGGACTAACACTGAAGCTTTCTTT
- TRBD1 TRBJ2-7 TRBV14 14 CASSLAGTGNEQYF TGTGCCAGCAGCCTCGCCGGGACAGGGAACGAGCAGTACTTC